This TCR beta chain came from a study of blood T cell repertoires in COVID-19. Across the study: The origin of the acute and convalescent COVID-19 samples was the United States, Italy and Spain. The analysed material was cDNA or gDNA that came from T cells, B-cell-depleted T cells, or PBMCs.

This clone was observed a single time. Original analysis: Estimation of nucleated cell counts relied on the amplification of reference gene primers. TCRdb keeps only in-frame clones here, not all; method: immunoSEQ multiplex PCR. The DNA gave D and trimming, while V, J and clone size come from that table. The repertoire includes about 190,000 clones, more than 75% of them detected once, and 3.5% to 4.5% sits in the top ten. Germline assignment: CDR1 MNHEY and CDR2 SVGAGI. V lost 2 bases and J 1 base, leaving 7 bases between the germline ends. The CDR3 contains 14 residues. The chain employs TRBV6-5 and TRBJ2-3; D is unresolved. Sequenced sample: peripheral blood. This TCR was recovered from a human donor in a cohort sampled during active COVID-19. As DNA, the CDR3 is TGTGCCAGCAGTTACCTTGCGGGCACAGATACGCAGTATTTT. Amino acid sequence: CASSYLAGTDTQYF.